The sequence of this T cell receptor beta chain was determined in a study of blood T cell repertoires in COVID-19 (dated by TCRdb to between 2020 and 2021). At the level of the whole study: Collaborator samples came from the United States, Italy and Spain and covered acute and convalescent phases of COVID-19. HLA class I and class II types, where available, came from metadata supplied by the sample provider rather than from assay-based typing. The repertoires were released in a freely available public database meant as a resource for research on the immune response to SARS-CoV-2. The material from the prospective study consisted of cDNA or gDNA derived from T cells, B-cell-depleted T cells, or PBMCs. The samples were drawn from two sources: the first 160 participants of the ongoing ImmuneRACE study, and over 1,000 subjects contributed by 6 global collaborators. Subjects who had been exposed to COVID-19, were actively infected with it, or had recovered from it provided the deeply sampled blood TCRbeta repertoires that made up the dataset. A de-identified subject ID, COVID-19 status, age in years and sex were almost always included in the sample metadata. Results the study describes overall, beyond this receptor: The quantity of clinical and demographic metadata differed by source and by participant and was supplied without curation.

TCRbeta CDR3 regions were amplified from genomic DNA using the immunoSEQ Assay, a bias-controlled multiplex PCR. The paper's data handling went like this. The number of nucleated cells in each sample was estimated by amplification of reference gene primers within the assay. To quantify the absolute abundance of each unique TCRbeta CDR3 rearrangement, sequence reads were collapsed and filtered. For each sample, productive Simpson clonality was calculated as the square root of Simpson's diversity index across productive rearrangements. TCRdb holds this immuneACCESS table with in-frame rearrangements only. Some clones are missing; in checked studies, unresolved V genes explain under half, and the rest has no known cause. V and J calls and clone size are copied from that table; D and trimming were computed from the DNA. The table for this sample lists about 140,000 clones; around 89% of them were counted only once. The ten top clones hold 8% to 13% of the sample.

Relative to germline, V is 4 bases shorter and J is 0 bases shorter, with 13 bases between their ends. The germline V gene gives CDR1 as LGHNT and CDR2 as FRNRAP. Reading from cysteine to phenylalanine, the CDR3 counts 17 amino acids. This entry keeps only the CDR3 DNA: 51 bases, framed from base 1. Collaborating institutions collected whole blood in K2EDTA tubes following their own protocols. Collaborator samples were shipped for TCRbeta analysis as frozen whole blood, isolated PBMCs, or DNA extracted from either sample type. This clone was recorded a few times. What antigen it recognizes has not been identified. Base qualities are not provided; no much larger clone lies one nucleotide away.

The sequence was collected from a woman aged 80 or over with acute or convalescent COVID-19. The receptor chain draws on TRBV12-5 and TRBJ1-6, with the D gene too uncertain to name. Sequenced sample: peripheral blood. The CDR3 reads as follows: CASGSPDGSSYNSPLHF. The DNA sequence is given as TGTGCTAGTGGTTCCCCGGACGGGAGCTCCTATAATTCACCCCTCCACTTT.